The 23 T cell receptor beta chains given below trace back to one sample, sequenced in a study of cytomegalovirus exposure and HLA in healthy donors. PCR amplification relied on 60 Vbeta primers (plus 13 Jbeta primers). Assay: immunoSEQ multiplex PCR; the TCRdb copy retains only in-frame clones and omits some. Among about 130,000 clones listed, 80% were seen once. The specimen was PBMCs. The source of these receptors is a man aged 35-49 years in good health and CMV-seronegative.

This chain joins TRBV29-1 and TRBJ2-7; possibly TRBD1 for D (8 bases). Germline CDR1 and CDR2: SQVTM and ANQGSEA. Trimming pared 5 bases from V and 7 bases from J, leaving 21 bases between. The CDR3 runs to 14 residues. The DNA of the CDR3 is TGCAGCGTTAGGGAGGGTCAGGGGGCGAGGGAGCAGTACTTC. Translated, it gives CSVREGQGAREQYF.

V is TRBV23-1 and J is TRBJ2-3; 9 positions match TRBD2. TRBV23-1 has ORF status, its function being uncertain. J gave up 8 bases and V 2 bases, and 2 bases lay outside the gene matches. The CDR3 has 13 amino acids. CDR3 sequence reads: CASSQQAGGTQYF. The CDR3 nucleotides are TGCGCCAGCAGTCAACAAGCGGGGGGTACGCAGTATTTT.

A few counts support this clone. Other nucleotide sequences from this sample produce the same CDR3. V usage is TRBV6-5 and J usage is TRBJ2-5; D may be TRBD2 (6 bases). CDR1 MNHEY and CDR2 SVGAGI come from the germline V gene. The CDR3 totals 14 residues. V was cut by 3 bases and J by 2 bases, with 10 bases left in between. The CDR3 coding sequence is TGTGCCAGCAGTTATGGGGGGAGTCAAGAGACCCAGTACTTC. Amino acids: CASSYGGSQETQYF.

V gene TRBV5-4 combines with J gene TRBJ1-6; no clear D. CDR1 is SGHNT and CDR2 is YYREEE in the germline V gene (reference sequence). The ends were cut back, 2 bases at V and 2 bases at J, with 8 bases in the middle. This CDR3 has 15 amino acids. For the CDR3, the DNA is TGTGCCAGCAGCTTCGGAGGTACCTATAATTCACCCCTCCACTTT. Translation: CASSFGGTYNSPLHF.

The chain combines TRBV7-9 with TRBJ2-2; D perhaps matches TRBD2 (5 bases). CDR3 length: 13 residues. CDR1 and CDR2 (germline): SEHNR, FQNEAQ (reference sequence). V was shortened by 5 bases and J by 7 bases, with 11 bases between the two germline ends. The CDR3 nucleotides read TGTGCCAGCAGCCCGGACGCGGGCGGGGAGCTGTTTTTT. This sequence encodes CASSPDAGGELFF.

The CDR3 here is CASSQGMGQGGRETQYF. In nucleotides, the CDR3 is TGTGCCAGCAGCCAAGGCATGGGACAGGGGGGTCGCGAGACCCAGTACTTC. V is TRBV14 and J is TRBJ2-5, with TRBD1 identical over 11 bases. This CDR3 region has 17 residues. The V segment lost 1 base and the J segment 5 bases; nucleotides outside the gene matches: 9. The germline gives CDR1 SGHDN, CDR2 FVKESK.

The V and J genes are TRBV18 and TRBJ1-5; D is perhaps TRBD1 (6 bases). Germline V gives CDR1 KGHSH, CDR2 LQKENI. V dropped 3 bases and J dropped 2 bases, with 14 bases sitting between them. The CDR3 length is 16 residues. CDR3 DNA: TGTGCCAGCTCACCTCAGGGGAATGCGGGCAATCAGCCCCAGCATTTT. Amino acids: CASSPQGNAGNQPQHF. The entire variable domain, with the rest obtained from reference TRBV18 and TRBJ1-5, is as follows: NAGVMQNPRHLVRRRGQEARLRCSPMKGHSHVYWYRQLPEEGLKFMVYLQKENIIDESGMPKERFSAEFPKEGPSILRIQQVVRGDSAAYFCASSPQGNAGNQPQHFGDGTRLSIL.

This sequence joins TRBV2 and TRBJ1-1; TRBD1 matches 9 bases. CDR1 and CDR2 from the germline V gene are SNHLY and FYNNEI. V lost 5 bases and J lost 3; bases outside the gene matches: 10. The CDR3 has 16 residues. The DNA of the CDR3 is TGTGCCAGCAGTCTCCCGGGACAGGGACGGGACACTGAAGCTTTCTTT. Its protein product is CASSLPGQGRDTEAFF.

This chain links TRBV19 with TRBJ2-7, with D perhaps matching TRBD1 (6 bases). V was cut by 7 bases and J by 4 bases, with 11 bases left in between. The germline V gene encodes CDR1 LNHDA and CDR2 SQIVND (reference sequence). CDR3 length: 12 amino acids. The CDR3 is CASTGTKYEQYF. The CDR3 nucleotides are TGTGCCAGTACTGGGACAAAGTACGAGCAGTACTTC.

The CDR3, as DNA: TGTGCCAGTAGAAGCGATAACCATAGCAATCAGCCCCAGCATTTT. Translated: CASRSDNHSNQPQHF. This sequence joins TRBV19 and TRBJ1-5; D not resolved. The germline V gene has CDR1 LNHDA and CDR2 SQIVND (reference sequence). The CDR3 has 15 residues. The germline V and J ends were trimmed by 6 bases and 0 bases, with 12 bases remaining between them.

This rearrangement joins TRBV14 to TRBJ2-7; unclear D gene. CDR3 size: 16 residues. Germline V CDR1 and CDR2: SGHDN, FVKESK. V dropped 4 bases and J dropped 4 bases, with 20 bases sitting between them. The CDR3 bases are TGTGCCAGCAGCCCCCCCCCTCCTGGGCGTTTTTACGAGCAGTACTTC. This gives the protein CASSPPPPGRFYEQYF.

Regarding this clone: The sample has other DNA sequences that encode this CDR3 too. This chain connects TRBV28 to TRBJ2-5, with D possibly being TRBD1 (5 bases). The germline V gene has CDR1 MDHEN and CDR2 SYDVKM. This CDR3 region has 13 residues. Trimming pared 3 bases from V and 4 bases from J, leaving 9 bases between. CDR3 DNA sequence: TGTGCCAGCAGTTTGGGGCCCCGAGAGACCCAGTACTTC. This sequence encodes CASSLGPRETQYF.

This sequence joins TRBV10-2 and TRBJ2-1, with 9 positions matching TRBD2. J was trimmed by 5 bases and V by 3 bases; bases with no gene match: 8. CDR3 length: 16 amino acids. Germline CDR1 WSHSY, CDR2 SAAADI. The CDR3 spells CASSDFSGTSHNEQFF. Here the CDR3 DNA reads TGCGCCAGCAGTGATTTTTCGGGGACTAGCCACAATGAGCAGTTCTTC.

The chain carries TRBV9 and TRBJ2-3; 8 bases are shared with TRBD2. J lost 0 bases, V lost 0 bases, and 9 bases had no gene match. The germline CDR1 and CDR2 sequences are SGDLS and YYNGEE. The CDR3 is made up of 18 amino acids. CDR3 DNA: TGTGCCAGCAGCGTAGCTACAGGACTAGCAATAAGCACAGATACGCAGTATTTT. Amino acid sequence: CASSVATGLAISTDTQYF.

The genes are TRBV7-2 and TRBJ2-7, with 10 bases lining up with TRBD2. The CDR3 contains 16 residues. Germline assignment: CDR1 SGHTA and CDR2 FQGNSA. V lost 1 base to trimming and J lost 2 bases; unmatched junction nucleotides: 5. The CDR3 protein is CASSLGASGGAYEQYF. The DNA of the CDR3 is TGTGCCAGCAGCTTAGGGGCCAGCGGGGGGGCCTACGAGCAGTACTTC.

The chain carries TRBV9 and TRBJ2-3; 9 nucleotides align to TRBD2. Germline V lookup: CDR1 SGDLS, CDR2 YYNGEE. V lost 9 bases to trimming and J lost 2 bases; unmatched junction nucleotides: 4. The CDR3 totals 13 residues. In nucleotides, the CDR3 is TGTGCCACCGCTAGCGGGAACACAGATACGCAGTATTTT. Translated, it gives CATASGNTDTQYF.

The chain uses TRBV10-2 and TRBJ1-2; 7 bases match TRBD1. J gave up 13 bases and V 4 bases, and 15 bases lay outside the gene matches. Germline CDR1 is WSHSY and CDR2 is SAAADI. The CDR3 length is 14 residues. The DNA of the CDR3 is TGCGCCAGCAGTGGGCCTGGACAGGCTGGAGCTATCACCTTC. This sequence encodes CASSGPGQAGAITF.

Here the CDR3 DNA reads TGCGCCAGCGAACAGGGGGCCCGGAACACTGAAGCTTTCTTT. This codes for CASEQGARNTEAFF. This chain joins TRBV5-1 and TRBJ1-1; TRBD1 aligns across 9 bases. This CDR3 is 14 amino acids long. CDR1 is SGHRS and CDR2 is YFSETQ in the germline V gene. V was pared by 7 bases and J by 1 base, with 5 bases of the junction left unmatched.

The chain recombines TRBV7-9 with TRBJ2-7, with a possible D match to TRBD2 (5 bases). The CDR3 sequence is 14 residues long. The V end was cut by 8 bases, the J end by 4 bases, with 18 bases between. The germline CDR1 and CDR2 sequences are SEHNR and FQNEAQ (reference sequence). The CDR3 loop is CASGGVRGGYEQYF. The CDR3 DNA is TGTGCCAGCGGTGGGGTCCGGGGTGGGTACGAGCAGTACTTC.

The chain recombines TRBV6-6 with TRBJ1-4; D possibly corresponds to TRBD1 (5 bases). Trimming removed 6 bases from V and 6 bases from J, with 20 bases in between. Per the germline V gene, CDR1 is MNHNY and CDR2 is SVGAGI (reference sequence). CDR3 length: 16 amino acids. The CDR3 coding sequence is TGTGCCAGCAGCCGAGACAGTGGCGCGTTGGATGAAAAACTGTTTTTT. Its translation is CASSRDSGALDEKLFF.

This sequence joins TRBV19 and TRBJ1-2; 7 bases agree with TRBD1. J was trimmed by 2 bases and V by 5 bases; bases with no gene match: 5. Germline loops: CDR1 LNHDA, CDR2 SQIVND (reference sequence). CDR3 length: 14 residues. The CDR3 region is CASSDTGANYGYTF. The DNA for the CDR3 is TGTGCCAGTAGTGATACAGGGGCGAACTATGGCTACACCTTC.

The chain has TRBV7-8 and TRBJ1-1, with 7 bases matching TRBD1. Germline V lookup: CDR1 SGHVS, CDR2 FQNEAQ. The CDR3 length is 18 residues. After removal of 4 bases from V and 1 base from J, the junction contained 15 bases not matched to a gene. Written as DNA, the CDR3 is TGTGCCAGCAGCTCCCCTCTTGGAGGGGGCGGTGCGAACACTGAAGCTTTCTTT. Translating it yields CASSSPLGGGGANTEAFF. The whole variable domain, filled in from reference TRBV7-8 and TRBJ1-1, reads GAGVSQSPRYKVAKRGQDVALRCDPISGHVSLFWYQQALGQGPEFLTYFQNEAQLDKSGLPSDRFFAERPEGSVSTLKIQRTQQEDSAVYLCASSSPLGGGGANTEAFFGQGTRLTVV.

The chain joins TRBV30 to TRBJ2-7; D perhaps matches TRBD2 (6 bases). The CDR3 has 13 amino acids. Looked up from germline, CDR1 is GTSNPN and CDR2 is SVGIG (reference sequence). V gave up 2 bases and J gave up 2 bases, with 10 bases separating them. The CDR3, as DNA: TGTGCCTGGAGTCCGGACTACACCTACGAGCAGTACTTC. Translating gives CAWSPDYTYEQYF.